The 30 T cell receptor beta chains in this list originate from one sample, sequenced in a study of shared clonotypes between healthy human individuals. Positive CCR7 selection of CD45RO-negative cells yielded the naive CD8 cells, and terminally differentiated effector memory CD45RA+ cells were excluded. Here immunoSEQ multiplex PCR was the method, and the copy in TCRdb shows in-frame clones only, minus some. Among over 2,000,000 clones, approximately 92% were seen once, and the ten largest hold 1.5% to 2%. The sample consisted of naive CD8+ T cells from PBMCs. The receptors stem from a man between 18 and 29 years old in good health. Some clones in this sample may be carry-over from other donors' samples.

The V and J genes are TRBV4-2 and TRBJ2-4; a possible D gene is TRBD2 (6 bases). Germline V gene lookup returns CDR1 LGHNA and CDR2 YNFKEQ. V was pared by 4 bases and J by 0 bases, with 13 bases between. The CDR3 has 16 residues. The DNA for the CDR3 is TGTGCCAGCAGCCCGAAAAGCGGGTTAGCCAAAAACATTCAGTACTTC. Translation gives CASSPKSGLAKNIQYF.

This chain joins TRBV11-2 and TRBJ2-3; D ambiguous. There are 15 residues in the CDR3. The V gene lost 3 bases and the J gene lost 1 base, with 11 bases spanning the gap. CDR1 is SGHAT, CDR2 FQNNGV, per germline. CDR3 protein: CASSFTPSGTDTQYF. In DNA form, the CDR3 reads TGTGCCAGCAGCTTCACCCCATCCGGCACAGATACGCAGTATTTT. Combining the CDR3 with reference TRBV11-2 and TRBJ2-3 gives the whole variable domain EAGVAQSPRYKIIEKRQSVAFWCNPISGHATLYWYQQILGQGPKLLIQFQNNGVVDDSQLPKDRFSAERLKGVDSTLKIQPAKLEDSAVYLCASSFTPSGTDTQYFGPGTRLTVL.

V usage is TRBV27 and J usage is TRBJ2-7; 8 nucleotides match TRBD1. There are 15 residues in the CDR3. Germline loops: CDR1 MNHEY, CDR2 SMNVEV (reference sequence). With 6 bases clipped from V and 5 bases from J, the junction kept 12 bases outside the gene matches. CDR3 region: CASSTTGALLHEQYF. For the CDR3, the DNA is TGTGCCAGCAGCACGACAGGGGCCCTTCTCCACGAGCAGTACTTC.

This clone was picked up one time. The rearrangement joins TRBV5-1 to TRBJ2-7, with D hard to call. From germline, CDR1 is SGHRS and CDR2 YFSETQ. The CDR3 has 13 amino acids. V was trimmed by 0 bases and J by 2 bases, leaving 6 bases between them. Written as DNA, the CDR3 is TGCGCCAGCAGCTTGGAGAAAACCTACGAGCAGTACTTC. Residues: CASSLEKTYEQYF.

The chain is built from TRBV5-1 and TRBJ1-1; TRBD1 matches at 9 bases. The V gene's germline CDR1 is SGHRS and CDR2 YFSETQ. The CDR3 has 13 residues. J was trimmed by 8 bases and V by 3 bases; bases with no gene match: 5. This CDR3 reads CASSWRTGEEAFF. The CDR3 region has the DNA TGCGCCAGCAGCTGGAGGACAGGGGAAGAAGCTTTCTTT. The variable domain in full, completed from reference TRBV5-1 and TRBJ1-1, reads KAGVTQTPRYLIKTRGQQVTLSCSPISGHRSVSWYQQTPGQGLQFLFEYFSETQRNKGNFPGRFSGRQFSNSRSEMNVSTLELGDSALYLCASSWRTGEEAFFGQGTRLTVV.

Turning to this clone: Sequence at one end of the junction differs from germline and may be a read error. The V and J genes are TRBV2 and TRBJ2-3, with 14 nucleotides matching TRBD2. The length of the CDR3 is 16 residues. CDR1 and CDR2 from the germline V gene are SNHLY and FYNNEI. Here the CDR3 reads CASREGLAGGSDTQYF. Here the CDR3 DNA reads TGTGCCAGCAGAGAAGGACTAGCGGGAGGATCAGATACGCAGTATTTT.

This clone was detected only once. The chain recombines TRBV7-6 with TRBJ1-3, with D possibly matching TRBD1 (6 bases). V gave up 2 bases and J gave up 6 bases, with 20 bases separating them. Germline loops: CDR1 SGHVS, CDR2 FNYEAQ. CDR3 length: 17 amino acids. This chain's CDR3 is CASSLYWDQGPLNTIYF. DNA of the CDR3: TGTGCCAGCAGCTTATACTGGGATCAGGGGCCATTAAACACCATATATTTT.

CDR3 DNA sequence: TGCAGCGTTGTGGGTTGGGGGCTCAACTATGGCTACACCTTC. This translates into CSVVGWGLNYGYTF. This sequence joins TRBV29-1 and TRBJ1-2; possible D gene TRBD1, 6 bases. Germline CDR1 SQVTM, CDR2 ANQGSEA. V lost 4 bases and J lost 2, with 14 bases in between. The CDR3 covers 14 residues.

The CDR3 region has the DNA TGTGCCAGCAGCCCGCTTATCCTCGGGGGCCCCTCCTCTGGGGCCAACGTCCTGACTTTC. Its protein product is CASSPLILGGPSSGANVLTF. This sequence joins TRBV27 and TRBJ2-6, with D possibly being TRBD1 or TRBD2 (6 bases each). The CDR3 length is 20 residues. V lost 6 bases and J lost 0, with 24 bases in between. Per germline, CDR1 MNHEY and CDR2 SMNVEV (reference sequence).

The chain employs TRBV28 and TRBJ2-7; the D is unclear. The V gene lost 3 bases and the J gene lost 5 bases, with 8 bases spanning the gap. CDR1 and CDR2 from the germline V gene are MDHEN and SYDVKM. The CDR3 sequence is 12 residues long. CDR3 in DNA: TGTGCCAGCAGTTTCGACAAAAACGAGCAGTACTTC. It yields the protein CASSFDKNEQYF.

This chain connects TRBV6-5 to TRBJ2-7; possibly TRBD2 for D (5 bases). Germline CDR1 is MNHEY and CDR2 is SVGAGI. The CDR3 loop spans 14 amino acids. Trimming left V 0 bases short and J 2 bases short, with 8 bases between. The CDR3 nucleotides are TGTGCCAGCAGTTACTCGTCCGGGGCCTACGAGCAGTACTTC. Amino acids: CASSYSSGAYEQYF.

The chain is built from TRBV27 and TRBJ1-5; D unresolved. V lost 2 bases and J lost 8, with 10 bases in between. CDR3 length: 13 amino acids. Germline lookup yields CDR1 MNHEY and CDR2 SMNVEV (reference sequence). Here the CDR3 DNA reads TGTGCCAGCAGTTTAGTCTTATCTGAGCCCCAGCATTTT. Amino acids: CASSLVLSEPQHF.

This clone has a handful of counts. V gene TRBV4-1 combines with J gene TRBJ1-5; D ambiguous. V was cut by 5 bases and J by 4 bases, with 15 bases left in between. The germline V gene has CDR1 MGHRA and CDR2 YSYEKL. The CDR3 totals 15 residues. The CDR3, as DNA: TGCGCCAGCAGCGACGGCCTAAGAGGAAATCAGCCCCAGCATTTT. It yields the protein CASSDGLRGNQPQHF.

The chain couples TRBV7-9 to TRBJ1-3, with D hard to call. V lost 3 bases, J lost 2 bases, and 5 bases lay in between. Germline V gives CDR1 SEHNR, CDR2 FQNEAQ (reference sequence). The CDR3 covers 13 residues. The DNA of the CDR3 is TGTGCCAGCAGCTTGGGGACTGGAAACACCATATATTTT. Translation: CASSLGTGNTIYF.

The chain recombines TRBV13 with TRBJ2-7, with TRBD1 as a possible D gene (5 bases). The CDR3 is made up of 14 amino acids. Trimming stripped 1 base from V and 2 bases from J, with 9 bases between. Per germline, CDR1 PRHDT and CDR2 FYEKMQ (reference sequence). The CDR3 is CASSLEQGTYEQYF. The CDR3, as DNA: TGTGCCAGCAGCTTAGAGCAGGGTACCTACGAGCAGTACTTC.

The chain couples TRBV9 to TRBJ2-7; 9 nucleotides align to TRBD1. Germline-derived CDR1 and CDR2 are SGDLS and YYNGEE. This CDR3 is built from 16 residues. V shed 3 bases, J shed 3 bases, and the junction held 10 bases outside the gene matches. In DNA form, the CDR3 reads TGTGCCAGCAGCGCAATGGCCGGGACAGGGTACTACGAGCAGTACTTC. Residues: CASSAMAGTGYYEQYF.

The rearrangement links TRBV7-8 to TRBJ1-5; 10 bases fit TRBD1. Trimming at V came to 5 bases and at J to 6 bases, leaving 7 bases not matched to a gene. The CDR3 consists of 15 residues. CDR1 and CDR2 from the germline V gene are SGHVS and FQNEAQ. The CDR3 DNA follows: TGTGCCAGCAGCCCTGACAGGGGGCTCGGTCAGCCCCAGCATTTT. This translates into CASSPDRGLGQPQHF.

V gene TRBV6-1 combines with J gene TRBJ2-7, with TRBD2 identical over 7 bases. The CDR3 sequence is 16 residues long. V shed 1 base and J 3 bases; nucleotides not matched to a gene: 9. Germline assignment: CDR1 MNHNS and CDR2 SASEGT. The chain's CDR3 is CASSEGFAGTIYEQYF. The DNA for the CDR3 is TGTGCCAGCAGTGAAGGGTTCGCCGGGACTATCTACGAGCAGTACTTC.

This clone came up once. The chain has TRBV6-5 and TRBJ1-2; D gene ambiguous. The V end was cut by 7 bases, the J end by 2 bases, with 11 bases between. The CDR3 runs 13 residues. Germline lookup yields CDR1 MNHEY and CDR2 SVGAGI. For the CDR3, the DNA is TGTGCCAGCACTTATGGCGCAAACTATGGCTACACCTTC. Translating it yields CASTYGANYGYTF.

The chain carries TRBV5-1 and TRBJ2-7; 7 bases map to TRBD2. This CDR3 comprises 14 residues. J was trimmed by 6 bases and V by 4 bases; bases with no gene match: 10. CDR1 and CDR2 (germline): SGHRS, YFSETQ. CDR3 amino acids: CASSVAGLNVEQYF. CDR3 in DNA: TGCGCCAGCAGCGTAGCGGGCCTCAACGTCGAGCAGTACTTC.

This chain links TRBV11-1 with TRBJ2-5; TRBD2 matches 9 bases. Germline lookup yields CDR1 SGHAT and CDR2 FQDESV (reference sequence). This CDR3 has 15 amino acids. With V trimmed by 1 base and J by 2 bases, 2 bases remained unmatched. This CDR3 reads CASSLGAGGQETQYF. As DNA, the CDR3 is TGTGCCAGCAGCTTAGGGGCGGGAGGGCAAGAGACCCAGTACTTC.

The J gene is TRBJ2-1, the V gene TRBV7-6, with D perhaps matching TRBD1 or TRBD2 (5 bases each). V lost 5 bases, J lost 9 bases, and 26 bases lay in between. The CDR3 covers 17 residues. The germline CDR1 and CDR2 sequences are SGHVS and FNYEAQ. The CDR3: CASSPSGRSGRSSEQFF. The CDR3 coding sequence is TGTGCCAGCAGCCCTTCCGGGCGGTCAGGGAGAAGCAGTGAGCAGTTCTTC.

This chain joins TRBV7-6 and TRBJ2-7, with 8 bases aligning to TRBD2. CDR1 SGHVS and CDR2 FNYEAQ come from the germline V gene. The V gene end was trimmed by 4 bases and the J gene end by 5 bases; junction bases not matched to a gene: 13. This CDR3 contains 16 residues. The CDR3 nucleotides are TGTGCCAGCAGCTCGCCCGGGAGCGGGAGTCTCCACGAGCAGTACTTC. This gives the protein CASSSPGSGSLHEQYF.

The V gene is TRBV9, the J gene TRBJ2-7; a weak D match, TRBD2 (6 bases). Germline V gene data show CDR1 as SGDLS and CDR2 as YYNGEE. The CDR3 has 14 residues. V lost 3 bases, J lost 6 bases, and 16 bases lay in between. The CDR3 DNA sequence: TGTGCCAGCAGCGATCGCGGGGTGCCCTCCGAGCAGTACTTC. The encoded protein is CASSDRGVPSEQYF.

The chain carries TRBV11-2 and TRBJ2-5; 7 bases align to TRBD2. Germline CDR1 and CDR2: SGHAT and FQNNGV. The ends lost 3 bases at V and 5 bases at J; junction bases unmatched: 15. This CDR3 contains 17 residues. The CDR3 DNA is TGTGCCAGCAGCTTTCCAATCTCCGGGACTACCAAGGAGACCCAGTACTTC. Translation gives CASSFPISGTTKETQYF. The whole variable domain, filled in from reference TRBV11-2 and TRBJ2-5, reads EAGVAQSPRYKIIEKRQSVAFWCNPISGHATLYWYQQILGQGPKLLIQFQNNGVVDDSQLPKDRFSAERLKGVDSTLKIQPAKLEDSAVYLCASSFPISGTTKETQYFGPGTRLLVL.

This clone was seen just once. This chain joins TRBV9 and TRBJ2-1; 14 nucleotides match TRBD2. Germline V gene lookup returns CDR1 SGDLS and CDR2 YYNGEE. V trimming: 0 bases; J trimming: 7 bases; junction bases outside the gene matches: 9. CDR3 size: 18 residues. CDR3 nucleotide sequence: TGTGCCAGCAGCGTAGAGGGGACTAGCGGGAGAAGGAAAAATGAGCAGTTCTTC. Translation: CASSVEGTSGRRKNEQFF. The complete variable domain, with remaining parts taken from reference TRBV9 and TRBJ2-1, reads DSGVTQTPKHLITATGQRVTLRCSPRSGDLSVYWYQQSLDQGLQFLIQYYNGEERAKGNILERFSAQQFPDLHSELNLSSLELGDSALYFCASSVEGTSGRRKNEQFFGPGTRLTVL.

The chain is built from TRBV27 and TRBJ1-1; 10 bases are a match to TRBD1. CDR3 length equals 18 residues. Per the germline V gene, CDR1 is MNHEY and CDR2 is SMNVEV (reference sequence). Trimming at V came to 4 bases and at J to 0 bases, leaving 11 bases not matched to a gene. CDR3 DNA sequence: TGTGCCAGCAGTTCCCCGGGACAGGGGATTGGTATGAACACTGAAGCTTTCTTT. Its protein is CASSSPGQGIGMNTEAFF.

The chain uses TRBV5-4 and TRBJ2-7; TRBD2 matches 11 bases. The germline V gene encodes CDR1 SGHNT and CDR2 YYREEE (reference sequence). The V gene end was trimmed by 4 bases and the J gene end by 3 bases; junction bases not matched to a gene: 9. The CDR3 runs 16 residues. The CDR3 DNA follows: TGTGCCAGCAGCCCCATAACCGGGACTAGCGGCTACGAGCAGTACTTC. Translating gives CASSPITGTSGYEQYF.

The V call is TRBV4-2, the J call TRBJ1-5; 7 bases fit TRBD1. Germline V CDR1 and CDR2: LGHNA, YNFKEQ. V lost 4 bases, J lost 3 bases, and 12 bases stayed unmatched. The CDR3 runs 17 residues. The CDR3 protein is CASSPEITGVTNQPQHF. The CDR3 DNA reads TGTGCCAGCAGCCCGGAGATAACAGGGGTAACCAATCAGCCCCAGCATTTT.

The chain couples TRBV7-9 to TRBJ2-1; D is unresolved. The CDR3 spans 14 residues. V was pared by 2 bases and J by 9 bases, with 14 bases between. Germline V CDR1 and CDR2: SEHNR, FQNEAQ (reference sequence). CDR3 region: CASSLTTLDGEQFF. CDR3 DNA: TGTGCCAGCAGCTTAACAACCTTGGACGGTGAGCAGTTCTTC.